This T cell receptor (beta chain) was identified during a study of chemoradiotherapy in HPV16-positive cancers. The study, taken as a whole, reports: Candidate HPV-specific clones and E7-related TCR motifs grew in tumor during treatment.

This clone was found a few times. Antigen specificity is unknown. Assay used: immunoSEQ multiplex PCR; TCRdb lists only in-frame clones, some missing. The data show 13,000 to 15,000 clones, about 90% seen once. Germline CDR1 MGHRA, CDR2 YSYEKL. The CDR3 totals 14 residues. Losses at the gene ends were 0 bases for V and 6 bases for J; bases not matched to a gene: 2. The starting material was blood, obtained from a patient who underwent chemoradiotherapy. The chain combines TRBV4-1 with TRBJ1-5; 7 bases are a match to TRBD1. This clonotype originated in a human donor with HPV-associated anogenital cancer. For the CDR3, the DNA is TGCGCCAGCAGCCAAGACCAGGGGGGTCAGCCCCAGCATTTT. Encoded protein: CASSQDQGGQPQHF.